This T cell receptor beta chain was sequenced for a study of blood T cell repertoires in COVID-19. Some clones are missing from TCRdb's copy, which holds only in-frame ones; the method was immunoSEQ multiplex PCR. The sample consists of a few hundred thousand clones, 88% of them appearing once. Looked up from germline, CDR1 is MGHRA and CDR2 is YSYEKL. The length of the CDR3 is 14 residues. With 7 bases clipped from V and 4 bases from J, the junction kept 9 bases outside the gene matches. Source material: peripheral blood. The receptor was derived from a woman aged 25 to 39 with COVID-19, enrolled during active disease. The chain links TRBV4-1 to TRBJ1-2; 7 bases agree with TRBD1. This chain's CDR3 is CASTGVGQLYGYTF. Here the CDR3 DNA reads TGCGCCAGCACCGGAGTGGGACAGCTCTATGGCTACACCTTC.